This T cell receptor (beta chain) came from a study of cytomegalovirus exposure and HLA in healthy donors. Trimming took 5 bases from V and 4 from J, leaving 15 bases between them. CDR3 size: 14 residues. Germline CDR1 SGHKS, CDR2 YYEKEE (reference sequence). PCR was performed using 60 Vbeta and 13 Jbeta primers. The repertoire was sequenced with immunoSEQ multiplex PCR; TCRdb's copy has only in-frame clones and lacks some. The data hold 95,000 to 150,000 clones, with about 16% observed a single time. On this clone itself: Its antigen is not identified.

The study's findings and limits: A later analysis showed TCR association rates differing by HLA locus, peaking at DRB1 and lowest at HLA-C. Some segments of the V type, notably TRBV6-2 and TRBV6-3, were excluded as indistinguishable.

V is TRBV5-5 and J is TRBJ1-2; D possibly corresponds to TRBD1 (5 bases). Sequenced input: PBMCs. This sequence originates from a woman under 30 in good health and CMV-seronegative. The CDR3 region is CASRSPGGGYGYTF. The CDR3 DNA reads TGTGCCAGCAGGTCCCCCGGGGGGGGCTATGGCTACACCTTC.